What follows are 26 T cell receptor beta chains derived from one specimen sequenced in a study of blood T cell repertoires in COVID-19. Clones were sequenced by immunoSEQ multiplex PCR, and TCRdb holds only the in-frame ones, with some missing. Here the sample spans some 180,000 clones, around 80% being singletons. The specimen sequenced was peripheral blood. The receptor source for this set is a human donor in a cohort sampled during active COVID-19.

The J gene is TRBJ2-1, the V gene TRBV4-1; D is perhaps TRBD2 (6 bases). Trimming pared 3 bases from V and 4 bases from J, leaving 10 bases between. Germline CDR1 is MGHRA and CDR2 is YSYEKL. The CDR3 contains 14 residues. CDR3 nucleotides: TGCGCCAGCAGCCAGGTGGGGACTTACAATGAGCAGTTCTTC. The encoded protein is CASSQVGTYNEQFF.

This sequence joins TRBV6-5 and TRBJ1-1; D perhaps matches TRBD1 (6 bases). The length of the CDR3 is 12 residues. V lost 6 bases, J lost 3 bases, and 8 bases lay in between. The germline gives CDR1 MNHEY, CDR2 SVGAGI. The CDR3 sequence is CASRGHDTEAFF. CDR3 nucleotide sequence: TGTGCCAGCAGGGGACACGACACTGAAGCTTTCTTT.

The rearrangement uses TRBV2 and TRBJ1-3; 7 bases match TRBD1. The germline gives CDR1 SNHLY, CDR2 FYNNEI. This CDR3 has 14 residues. The trim removed 6 bases at V and 2 bases at J, leaving 4 bases unmatched. The CDR3 DNA follows: TGTGCCAGCAGCCCCGACAGGGCTGGAAACACCATATATTTT. Its translation is CASSPDRAGNTIYF.

The chain recombines TRBV27 with TRBJ1-5; TRBD1 agrees at 7 bases. This CDR3 is 15 amino acids long. Germline trimming cut 1 base from V and 1 base from J; bases unmatched to any gene: 1. Germline V CDR1 and CDR2: MNHEY, SMNVEV (reference sequence). As DNA, the CDR3 is TGTGCCAGCAGTTTATTGACAGGGAGCAATCAGCCCCAGCATTTT. Its protein is CASSLLTGSNQPQHF.

This clone was seen a handful of times. The chain couples TRBV5-1 to TRBJ2-7; no definite D call. The V gene's germline CDR1 is SGHRS and CDR2 YFSETQ. The CDR3 runs 14 residues. The V end was cut by 0 bases, the J end by 2 bases, with 9 bases between. In DNA, the CDR3 is TGCGCCAGCAGCTTGGGCGGTGGCACCTACGAGCAGTACTTC. It encodes CASSLGGGTYEQYF.

The chain combines TRBV12-3 or TRBV12-4 with TRBJ1-1; 8 bases agree with TRBD1. The CDR3 runs 13 residues. V was pared by 5 bases and J by 8 bases, with 7 bases of the junction left unmatched. CDR3 DNA: TGTGCCAGCAGTCCGCGGACAGGGAAAGAAGCTTTCTTT. It specifies CASSPRTGKEAFF.

This sequence joins TRBV6-2 or TRBV6-3 and TRBJ2-6, with TRBD1 identical over 11 bases. This CDR3 has 19 residues. Germline V gene data show CDR1 as MNHEY and CDR2 as SVGEGT. With 0 bases clipped from V and 4 bases from J, the junction kept 8 bases outside the gene matches. The CDR3 is CASSYSFRDRGSGANVLTF. Written as DNA, the CDR3 is TGTGCCAGCAGTTACTCTTTTCGGGACAGGGGGTCGGGGGCCAACGTCCTGACTTTC.

CDR3 loop: CASSFAAGTGQEKLFF. The CDR3 nucleotides read TGTGCCAGCAGCTTTGCGGCAGGGACAGGGCAGGAAAAACTGTTTTTT. V is TRBV13 and J is TRBJ1-4, with 9 bases identical to TRBD1. In germline, CDR1 is PRHDT, CDR2 FYEKMQ (reference sequence). The CDR3 length is 16 residues. V shed 3 bases and J 8 bases; nucleotides not matched to a gene: 10.

The chain couples TRBV18 to TRBJ1-3; D ambiguous. Deletions cut 2 bases from V and 0 bases from J, with 8 bases between. CDR1 KGHSH and CDR2 LQKENI come from the germline V gene. This CDR3 contains 15 residues. CDR3 DNA sequence: TGTGCCAGCTCACCATCCTACAGCTCTGGAAACACCATATATTTT. It yields the protein CASSPSYSSGNTIYF.

The chain recombines TRBV15 with TRBJ1-5, with D possibly being TRBD1 (5 bases). The CDR3 consists of 16 residues. Germline loops: CDR1 LNHNV, CDR2 YYDKDF (reference sequence). The V gene lost 3 bases and the J gene lost 0 bases, with 12 bases spanning the gap. CDR3 protein: CATSRRGGDSNQPQHF. As DNA, the CDR3 is TGTGCCACCAGCAGGAGGGGAGGGGATAGCAATCAGCCCCAGCATTTT.

The table lists this clone with a few counts. The genes are TRBV30 and TRBJ1-1, with D perhaps TRBD1 (6 bases). Per germline, CDR1 GTSNPN and CDR2 SVGIG (reference sequence). The length of the CDR3 is 13 residues. Trimming pared 0 bases from V and 4 bases from J, leaving 9 bases between. The CDR3 spells CAWSVQGLTEAFF. CDR3 DNA: TGTGCCTGGAGTGTGCAGGGGCTCACTGAAGCTTTCTTT.

The chain employs TRBV5-1 and TRBJ2-7; 8 bases line up with TRBD1. The CDR3 loop spans 12 amino acids. The germline V gene has CDR1 SGHRS and CDR2 YFSETQ. After removal of 4 bases from V and 6 bases from J, the junction contained 3 bases not matched to a gene. For the CDR3, the DNA is TGCGCCAGCAGCACAACAGGGGGCGAGCAGTACTTC. This encodes CASSTTGGEQYF.

The chain employs TRBV3-1 (or the pseudogene TRBV3-2) and TRBJ1-4; TRBD1 matches at 10 bases. Germline values: CDR1 LGHDT, CDR2 YNNKEL (reference sequence). The CDR3 runs 15 residues. The V gene end was trimmed by 4 bases and the J gene end by 8 bases; junction bases not matched to a gene: 7. The CDR3 bases are TGTGCCAGCAGCCGAGGGACAGGGGCAAAAGAAAAACTGTTTTTT. This gives the protein CASSRGTGAKEKLFF.

V is TRBV6-6 and J is TRBJ2-1; TRBD2 matches at 12 bases. V trimming: 6 bases; J trimming: 4 bases; junction bases outside the gene matches: 4. Germline V lookup: CDR1 MNHNY, CDR2 SVGAGI (reference sequence). The length of the CDR3 is 15 residues. The CDR3 bases are TGTGCCAGCAGCAGTCTAGCGGGGGGGTACAATGAGCAGTTCTTC. This gives the protein CASSSLAGGYNEQFF.

The rearrangement links TRBV12-5 to TRBJ2-3; D remains unclear. The CDR3 extends over 15 amino acids. The ends were cut back, 7 bases at V and 1 base at J, with 15 bases in the middle. The germline V gene encodes CDR1 LGHNT and CDR2 FRNRAP. In nucleotides, the CDR3 is TGTGCTAGTGCCATTCGGTCTCTGCGCACAGATACGCAGTATTTT. It codes for CASAIRSLRTDTQYF.

The DNA for the CDR3 is TGTGCCACCCAGGGTCGAGGTGAAAAACTGTTTTTT. Amino acids: CATQGRGEKLFF. V and J are TRBV15 and TRBJ1-4; possible D gene TRBD1, 5 bases. Trimming stripped 8 bases from V and 7 bases from J, with 11 bases between. The germline V gene has CDR1 LNHNV and CDR2 YYDKDF (reference sequence). This CDR3 region has 12 residues. The variable domain in full, completed from reference TRBV15 and TRBJ1-4, reads DAMVIQNPRYQVTQFGKPVTLSCSQTLNHNVMYWYQQKSSQAPKLLFHYYDKDFNNEADTPDNFQSRRPNTSFCFLDIRSPGLGDTAMYLCATQGRGEKLFFGSGTQLSVL.

This clone was seen only once. V and J are TRBV6-5 and TRBJ1-6; TRBD1 agrees at 9 bases. The ends lost 10 bases at V and 7 bases at J; junction bases unmatched: 8. This CDR3 is 14 amino acids long. Germline values: CDR1 MNHEY, CDR2 SVGAGI. The chain's CDR3 is CATKGDRVNSPLHF. The CDR3 nucleotides are TGTGCCACCAAGGGGGACAGGGTAAATTCACCCCTCCACTTT.

This clone was recorded a few times. This chain's CDR3 is CASSKGRNEKLFF. CDR3 bases: TGTGCCAGTAGTAAAGGGAGGAATGAAAAACTGTTTTTT. V usage is TRBV19 and J usage is TRBJ1-4; D remains unclear. The CDR3 covers 13 residues. Between the trimmed V and J ends, which lost 4 bases and 5 bases, there was a span of 8 bases. Germline V CDR1 and CDR2: LNHDA, SQIVND (reference sequence).

V usage is TRBV4-1 and J usage is TRBJ2-1; TRBD2 matches at 8 bases. CDR1 is MGHRA and CDR2 is YSYEKL in the germline V gene. The J segment lost 5 bases and the V segment lost 4 bases, leaving 4 bases of the junction unmatched. The CDR3 spans 14 residues. The DNA for the CDR3 is TGCGCCAGCAGCCCCGGACTAGCCGACAATGAGCAGTTCTTC. The encoded protein is CASSPGLADNEQFF.

The chain is built from TRBV19 and TRBJ2-7, with 10 bases identical to TRBD2. The CDR3 spans 15 residues. From germline, CDR1 is LNHDA and CDR2 SQIVND (reference sequence). V dropped 5 bases and J dropped 2; count of bases not matched to a gene: 6. CDR3 nucleotide sequence: TGTGCCAGTAGTGCCTCTAGCGGGGGCCCCTACGAGCAGTACTTC. It codes for CASSASSGGPYEQYF.

This chain links TRBV12-3 or TRBV12-4 with TRBJ1-5; perhaps TRBD1 as D (5 bases). Between the trimmed V and J ends, which lost 0 bases and 11 bases, there was a span of 11 bases. This CDR3 is built from 13 residues. This chain's CDR3 is CASSLAQGMAQHF. In nucleotides, the CDR3 is TGTGCCAGCAGTTTAGCCCAGGGAATGGCCCAGCATTTT.

V and J are TRBV12-3 or TRBV12-4 and TRBJ2-7; D perhaps matches TRBD1 (6 bases). V was trimmed by 5 bases and J by 3 bases, leaving 11 bases between them. The CDR3 is 13 amino acids. The CDR3 loop is CASSVGTNYEQYF. DNA of the CDR3: TGTGCCAGCAGTGTCGGGACAAACTACGAGCAGTACTTC.

The genes are TRBV6-6 and TRBJ1-2; perhaps TRBD1 as D (6 bases). Germline assignment: CDR1 MNHNY and CDR2 SVGAGI (reference sequence). The CDR3 is 13 amino acids. Between the trimmed V and J ends, which lost 0 bases and 6 bases, there was a span of 8 bases. In DNA form, the CDR3 reads TGTGCCAGCAGTTACTCAGGGGGTGATGGCTACACCTTC. The encoded protein is CASSYSGGDGYTF.

The rearrangement links TRBV7-9 to TRBJ2-1, with a weak D call TRBD2 (6 bases). V was trimmed by 3 bases and J by 6 bases, leaving 18 bases between them. Germline V gives CDR1 SEHNR, CDR2 FQNEAQ (reference sequence). The CDR3 spans 16 residues. The CDR3 nucleotides read TGTGCCAGCAGCTTGTGGAGGGCGCCTGTTTCCAATGAGCAGTTCTTC. Translating it yields CASSLWRAPVSNEQFF.

The gene calls are TRBV14 and TRBJ1-1; D ambiguous. Germline V gene lookup returns CDR1 SGHDN and CDR2 FVKESK. V gave up 1 base and J gave up 11 bases, with 14 bases separating them. This CDR3 comprises 13 residues. CDR3 residues: CASSQGPSLVAFF. CDR3 DNA sequence: TGTGCCAGCAGCCAAGGGCCCTCCCTAGTTGCTTTCTTT.

V is TRBV6-2 or TRBV6-3 and J is TRBJ1-5; D unclear. Germline loops: CDR1 MNHEY, CDR2 SVGEGT. V lost 2 bases and J 3 bases, leaving 2 bases between the germline ends. The CDR3 has 12 residues. The CDR3 nucleotides read TGTGCCAGCAGTTACCTCAATCAGCCCCAGCATTTT. It yields the protein CASSYLNQPQHF.